This T cell receptor beta chain is from a study of cytomegalovirus exposure and HLA in healthy donors. Study summary: Findings of an earlier analysis included 117 million unique TCR beta sequences from 180 million or so T cells.

PCR used 60 Vbeta primers and 13 Jbeta primers. Sequencing was performed with immunoSEQ multiplex PCR; in TCRdb, only in-frame clones are kept and a portion is missing. The table includes tens of thousands of clones, 75% to 85% detected once. Study-level findings and limits: Presence/absence analyses supposed approximately even sequencing depth among donors. A link between a missense DCLRE1C variant and TCR beta V- and J-gene trimming emerged from a later analysis.

Notes on this clone: Its antigen is as yet unknown.

This TCR derives from a middle-aged woman in good health and CMV-seronegative. The sequenced sample was PBMCs.

CDR3 DNA sequence: TGTGCCAGCAGCTTCCCCGGGGGGACCTATGGCTACACCTTC. Amino acid sequence: CASSFPGGTYGYTF. The chain couples TRBV5-4 to TRBJ1-2; D possibly corresponds to TRBD1 (5 bases). This CDR3 is built from 14 residues. Trimming took 2 bases from V and 4 from J, leaving 12 bases between them. Germline loops: CDR1 SGHNT, CDR2 YYREEE (reference sequence).